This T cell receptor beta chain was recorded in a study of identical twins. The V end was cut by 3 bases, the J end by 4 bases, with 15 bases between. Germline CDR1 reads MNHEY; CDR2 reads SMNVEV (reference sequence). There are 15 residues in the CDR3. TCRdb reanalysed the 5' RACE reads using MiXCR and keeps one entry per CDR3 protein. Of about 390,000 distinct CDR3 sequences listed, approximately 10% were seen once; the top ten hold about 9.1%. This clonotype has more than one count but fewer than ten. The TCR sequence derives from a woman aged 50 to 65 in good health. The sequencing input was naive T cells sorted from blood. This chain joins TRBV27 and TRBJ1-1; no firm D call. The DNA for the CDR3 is TGTGCCAGCAGTTTCGGAGGGCGTGTAAGCACTGAAGCTTTCTTT. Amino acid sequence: CASSFGGRVSTEAFF.